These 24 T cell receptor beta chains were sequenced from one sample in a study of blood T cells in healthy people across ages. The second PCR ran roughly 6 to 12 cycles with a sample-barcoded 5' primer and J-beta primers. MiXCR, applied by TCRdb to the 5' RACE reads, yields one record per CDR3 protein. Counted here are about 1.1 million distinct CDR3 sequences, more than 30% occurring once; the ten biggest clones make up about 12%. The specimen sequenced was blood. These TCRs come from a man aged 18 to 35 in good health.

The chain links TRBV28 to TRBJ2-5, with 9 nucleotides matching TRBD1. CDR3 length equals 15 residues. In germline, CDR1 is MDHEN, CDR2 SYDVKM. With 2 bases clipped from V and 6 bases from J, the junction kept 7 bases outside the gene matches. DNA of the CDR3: TGTGCCAGCAGTTTAATACGACAGGGGGTGAAGACCCAGTACTTC. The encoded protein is CASSLIRQGVKTQYF.

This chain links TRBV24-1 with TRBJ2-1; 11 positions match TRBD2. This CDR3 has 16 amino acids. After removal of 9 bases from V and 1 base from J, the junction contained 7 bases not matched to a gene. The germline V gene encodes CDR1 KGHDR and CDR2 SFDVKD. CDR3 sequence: CATSSGGFRSYNEQFF. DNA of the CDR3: TGTGCCACCTCTAGCGGGGGGTTCAGATCCTACAATGAGCAGTTCTTC.

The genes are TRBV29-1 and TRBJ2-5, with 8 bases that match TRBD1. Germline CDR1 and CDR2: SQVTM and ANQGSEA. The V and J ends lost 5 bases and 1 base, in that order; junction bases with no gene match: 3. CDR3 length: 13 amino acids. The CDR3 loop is CSVSGQGQETQYF. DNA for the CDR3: TGCAGCGTTTCCGGACAGGGCCAAGAGACCCAGTACTTC.

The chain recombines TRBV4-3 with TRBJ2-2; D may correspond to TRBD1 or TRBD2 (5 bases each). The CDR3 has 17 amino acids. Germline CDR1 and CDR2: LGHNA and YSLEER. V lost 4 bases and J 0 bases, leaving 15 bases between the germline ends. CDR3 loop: CASSPQPGPSNTGELFF. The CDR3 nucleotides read TGCGCCAGCAGCCCACAACCGGGACCATCGAACACCGGGGAGCTGTTTTTT.

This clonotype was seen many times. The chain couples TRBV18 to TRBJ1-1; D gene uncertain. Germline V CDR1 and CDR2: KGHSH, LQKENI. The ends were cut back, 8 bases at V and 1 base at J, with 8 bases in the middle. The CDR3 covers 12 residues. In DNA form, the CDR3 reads TGTGCCAGCAGCCGGGAGAACACTGAAGCTTTCTTT. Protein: CASSRENTEAFF.

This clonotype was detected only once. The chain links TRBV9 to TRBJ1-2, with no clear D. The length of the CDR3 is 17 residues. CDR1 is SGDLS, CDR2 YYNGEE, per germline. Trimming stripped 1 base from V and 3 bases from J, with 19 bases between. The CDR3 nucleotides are TGTGCCAGCAGCGTAAGGTCCCGAGGCGATGGGGACTATGGCTACACCTTC. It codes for CASSVRSRGDGDYGYTF.

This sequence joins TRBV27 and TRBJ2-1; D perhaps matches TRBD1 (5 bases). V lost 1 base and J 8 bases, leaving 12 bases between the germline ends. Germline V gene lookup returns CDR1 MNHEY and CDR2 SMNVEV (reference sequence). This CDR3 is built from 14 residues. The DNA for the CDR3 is TGTGCCAGCAGTTTATGGGGCGGTTTGGATGAGCAGTTCTTC. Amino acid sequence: CASSLWGGLDEQFF.

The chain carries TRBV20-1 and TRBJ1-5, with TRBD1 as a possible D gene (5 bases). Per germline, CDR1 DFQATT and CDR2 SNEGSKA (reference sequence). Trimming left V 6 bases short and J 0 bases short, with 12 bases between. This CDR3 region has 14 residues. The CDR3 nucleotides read TGCAGTGCACAACCGGGGGGTAGCAATCAGCCCCAGCATTTT. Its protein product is CSAQPGGSNQPQHF.

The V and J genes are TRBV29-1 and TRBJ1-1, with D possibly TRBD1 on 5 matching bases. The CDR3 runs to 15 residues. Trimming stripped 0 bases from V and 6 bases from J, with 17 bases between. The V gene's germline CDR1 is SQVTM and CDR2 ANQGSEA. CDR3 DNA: TGCAGCGTTGAAGATCAGGGACTGGGAAACTCTGAAGCTTTCTTT. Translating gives CSVEDQGLGNSEAFF.

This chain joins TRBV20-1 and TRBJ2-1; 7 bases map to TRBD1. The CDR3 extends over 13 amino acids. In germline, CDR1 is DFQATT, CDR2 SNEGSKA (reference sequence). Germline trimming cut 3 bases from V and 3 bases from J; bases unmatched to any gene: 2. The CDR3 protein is CSARAGGYNEQFF. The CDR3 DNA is TGCAGTGCTAGGGCAGGGGGCTACAATGAGCAGTTCTTC.

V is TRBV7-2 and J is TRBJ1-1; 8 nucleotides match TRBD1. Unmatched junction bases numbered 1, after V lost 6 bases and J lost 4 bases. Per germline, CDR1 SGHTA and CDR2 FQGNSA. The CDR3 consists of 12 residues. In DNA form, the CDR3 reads TGTGCCAGCAGTGGACAGGGCACTGAAGCTTTCTTT. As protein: CASSGQGTEAFF.

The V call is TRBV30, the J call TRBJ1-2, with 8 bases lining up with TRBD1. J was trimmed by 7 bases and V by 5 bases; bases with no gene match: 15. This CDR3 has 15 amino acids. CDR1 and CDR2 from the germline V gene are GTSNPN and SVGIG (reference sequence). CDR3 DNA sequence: TGTGCCTGGCGTCAGGACAGGGCGCTCTTACGTGGCTACACCTTC. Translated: CAWRQDRALLRGYTF.

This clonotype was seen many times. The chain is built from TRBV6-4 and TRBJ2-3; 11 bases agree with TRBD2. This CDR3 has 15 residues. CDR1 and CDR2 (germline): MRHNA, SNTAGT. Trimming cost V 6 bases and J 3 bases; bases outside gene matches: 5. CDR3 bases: TGTGCCAGCAGCCCTGTAGCGGGGGGGACAGATACGCAGTATTTT. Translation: CASSPVAGGTDTQYF.

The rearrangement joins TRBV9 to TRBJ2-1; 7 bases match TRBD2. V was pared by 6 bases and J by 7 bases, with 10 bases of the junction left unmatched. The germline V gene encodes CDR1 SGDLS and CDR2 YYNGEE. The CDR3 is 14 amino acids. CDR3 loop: CASTGLGRGNEQFF. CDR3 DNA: TGTGCCAGCACAGGACTAGGACGGGGGAATGAGCAGTTCTTC.

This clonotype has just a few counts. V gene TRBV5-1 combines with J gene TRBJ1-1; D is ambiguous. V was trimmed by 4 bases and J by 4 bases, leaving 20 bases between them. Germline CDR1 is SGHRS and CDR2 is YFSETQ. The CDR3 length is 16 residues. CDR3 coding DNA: TGCGCCAGCAGCCCTTCACAGAGAATGCTGGTCACTGAAGCTTTCTTT. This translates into CASSPSQRMLVTEAFF.

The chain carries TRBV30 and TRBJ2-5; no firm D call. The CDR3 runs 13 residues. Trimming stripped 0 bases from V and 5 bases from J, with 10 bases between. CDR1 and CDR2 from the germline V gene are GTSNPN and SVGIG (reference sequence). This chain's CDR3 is CAWSVRLDETQYF. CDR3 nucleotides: TGTGCCTGGAGTGTACGGCTCGACGAGACCCAGTACTTC. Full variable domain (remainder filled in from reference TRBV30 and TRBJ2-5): SQTIHQWPATLVQPVGSPLSLECTVEGTSNPNLYWYRQAAGRGLQLLFYSVGIGQISSEVPQNLSASRPQDRQFILSSKKLLLSDSGFYLCAWSVRLDETQYFGPGTRLLVL.

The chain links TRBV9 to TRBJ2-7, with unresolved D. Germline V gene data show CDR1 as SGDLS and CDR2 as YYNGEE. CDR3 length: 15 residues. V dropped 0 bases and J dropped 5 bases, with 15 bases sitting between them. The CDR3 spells CASSVGVSQTDEQYF. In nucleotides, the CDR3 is TGTGCCAGCAGCGTAGGGGTCAGCCAGACCGACGAGCAGTACTTC. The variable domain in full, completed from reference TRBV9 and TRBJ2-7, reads DSGVTQTPKHLITATGQRVTLRCSPRSGDLSVYWYQQSLDQGLQFLIQYYNGEERAKGNILERFSAQQFPDLHSELNLSSLELGDSALYFCASSVGVSQTDEQYFGPGTRLTVT.

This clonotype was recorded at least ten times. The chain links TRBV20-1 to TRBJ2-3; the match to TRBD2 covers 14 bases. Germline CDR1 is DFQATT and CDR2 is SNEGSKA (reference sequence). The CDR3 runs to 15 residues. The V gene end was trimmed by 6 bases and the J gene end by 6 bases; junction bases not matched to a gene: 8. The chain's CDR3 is CSATPTSGGGDTQYF. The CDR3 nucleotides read TGCAGTGCCACTCCGACTAGCGGGGGGGGGGATACGCAGTATTTT.

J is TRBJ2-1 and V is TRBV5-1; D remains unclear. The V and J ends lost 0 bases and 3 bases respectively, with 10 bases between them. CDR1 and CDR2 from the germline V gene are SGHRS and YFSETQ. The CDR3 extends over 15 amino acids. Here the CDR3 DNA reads TGCGCCAGCAGCTTGGCCGATCCAGGCTACAATGAGCAGTTCTTC. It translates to CASSLADPGYNEQFF.

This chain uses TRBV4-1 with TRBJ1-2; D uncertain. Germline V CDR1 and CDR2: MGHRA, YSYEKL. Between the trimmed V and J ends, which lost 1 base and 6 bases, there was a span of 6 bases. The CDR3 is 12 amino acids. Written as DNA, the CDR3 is TGCGCCAGCAGCCAAGCCTTTGATGGCTACACCTTC. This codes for CASSQAFDGYTF.

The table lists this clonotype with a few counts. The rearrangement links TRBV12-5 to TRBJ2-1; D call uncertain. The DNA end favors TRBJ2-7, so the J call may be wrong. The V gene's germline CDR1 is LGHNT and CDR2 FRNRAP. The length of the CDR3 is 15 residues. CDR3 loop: CASGLGPARYNEQYF. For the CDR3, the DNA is TGTGCTAGTGGTTTGGGGCCGGCGAGGTACAATGAGCAGTACTTC.

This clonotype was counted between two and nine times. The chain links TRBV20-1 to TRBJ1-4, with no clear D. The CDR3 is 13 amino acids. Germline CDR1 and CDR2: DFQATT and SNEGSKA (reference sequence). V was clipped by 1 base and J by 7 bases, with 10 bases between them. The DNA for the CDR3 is TGCAGTGCTAGAGCTAGTGTTGGTGAAAAACTGTTTTTT. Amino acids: CSARASVGEKLFF.

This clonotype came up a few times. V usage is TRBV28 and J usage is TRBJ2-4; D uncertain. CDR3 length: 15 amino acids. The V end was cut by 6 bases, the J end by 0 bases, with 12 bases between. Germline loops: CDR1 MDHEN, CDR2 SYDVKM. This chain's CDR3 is CASRPRSLAKNIQYF. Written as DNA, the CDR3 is TGTGCCAGCAGACCCAGGAGCCTAGCCAAAAACATTCAGTACTTC.

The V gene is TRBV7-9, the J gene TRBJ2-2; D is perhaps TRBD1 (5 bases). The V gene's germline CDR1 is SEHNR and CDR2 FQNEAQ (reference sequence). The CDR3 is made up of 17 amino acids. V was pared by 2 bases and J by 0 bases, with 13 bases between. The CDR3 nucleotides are TGTGCCAGCAGCTTAAATCTCGGCAGGGCGAACACCGGGGAGCTGTTTTTT. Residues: CASSLNLGRANTGELFF.